This T cell receptor (beta chain) was found in a study of control samples from healthy donors and cancer patients. Assay used: immunoSEQ multiplex PCR; TCRdb lists only in-frame clones, some missing. Of about 410,000 clones listed, 75% to 95% are singletons. Trimming stripped 5 bases from V and 1 base from J, with 8 bases between. The CDR3 length is 12 residues. From germline, CDR1 is GTSNPN and CDR2 SVGIG (reference sequence). The rearrangement uses TRBV30 and TRBJ2-5; the D is unclear. This receptor was obtained from a man aged 35-49 years with head and neck cancer. Sequenced material: PBMCs. The CDR3 loop is CAWDTFQETQYF. CDR3 bases: TGTGCCTGGGACACTTTCCAAGAGACCCAGTACTTC. Full variable domain (missing parts from reference TRBV30 and TRBJ2-5): SQTIHQWPATLVQPVGSPLSLECTVEGTSNPNLYWYRQAAGRGLQLLFYSVGIGQISSEVPQNLSASRPQDRQFILSSKKLLLSDSGFYLCAWDTFQETQYFGPGTRLLVL.